The table lists the clone carrying this TCR beta chain with a few counts. This clone may be a read error of a much larger clone one base away. With MiXCR, TCRdb reprocessed the PCR reads. The sample has 50,000 to 70,000 clones, under 5% seen once. The sample belongs to a study of metastatic and nonmetastatic thyroid tumors. Before thyroid surgery, none of the patients had received any treatment. Germline V gives CDR1 SGHTA, CDR2 FQGNSA. CDR3 length: 16 amino acids. The chain has TRBV7-2 and TRBJ1-5; 10 nucleotides line up with TRBD1. Material: blood. The source of this sequence is a female donor with papillary thyroid cancer or a benign thyroid nodule (not recorded which). Some clones in this sample may be carry-over from other donors' samples. CDR3 residues: CASSARDRGNNQPKHF. In nucleotides, the CDR3 is TGTGCCAGCAGCGCCCGGGACAGGGGCAACAATCAGCCCAAGCATTTT.